The entry below describes one T cell receptor beta chain. The data belong to a study of glioma-infiltrating T cells after dendritic cell vaccination. Profiled with immunoSEQ multiplex PCR; TCRdb holds only in-frame clones, not every one. The sample consists of approximately 50,000 clones, roughly 90% of them appearing once. The time point denotes: after dendritic cell vaccination, including at tumor progression/relapse. All glioblastoma patients lacked an isocitrate dehydrogenase mutation. PBMC were collected before vaccination, two weeks after the third vaccination, and at progression. The CDR3 has 15 residues. The V gene's germline CDR1 is SEHNR and CDR2 FQNEAQ (reference sequence). V dropped 4 bases and J dropped 0; count of bases not matched to a gene: 6.

The sample here was blood, taken after dendritic cell vaccination. The sequence came from a human donor with glioblastoma. V usage is TRBV7-9 and J usage is TRBJ2-7; 7 bases are a match to TRBD1. The CDR3 sequence is CASSSSDRVSYEQYF. The DNA for the CDR3 is TGTGCCAGCAGCTCCTCTGACAGGGTCTCCTACGAGCAGTACTTC.